A single sample gave rise to the 4 T cell receptor beta chains below, sequenced in a study of T cells in localized non-small cell lung cancer. Sequenced by immunoSEQ multiplex PCR; TCRdb stores in-frame clones only, minus some. The profile shows about 91,000 clones, about 87% of them singletons. This sample comprised peripheral blood, obtained before any cancer treatment. The receptors originated from a man aged 35-75 years with stage I squamous cell lung carcinoma.

The rearrangement joins TRBV19 to TRBJ2-2; no firm D call. V was cut by 3 bases and J by 4 bases, with 3 bases left in between. Per the germline V gene, CDR1 is LNHDA and CDR2 is SQIVND (reference sequence). The CDR3 totals 12 residues. The CDR3 loop reads CASSMLTGELFF. Here the CDR3 DNA reads TGTGCCAGTAGTATGCTCACCGGGGAGCTGTTTTTT.

This clone has just one count. This chain connects TRBV5-1 to TRBJ1-6; TRBD1 might be the D (5 bases). This CDR3 comprises 14 residues. Trimming removed 3 bases at V and 7 bases at J, with 11 bases between. Germline assignment: CDR1 SGHRS and CDR2 YFSETQ. The CDR3, as DNA: TGCGCCAGCAGCTCAGAGGGGTTCAATTCACCCCTCCACTTT. Its translation: CASSSEGFNSPLHF. Variable domain in full (rest from reference TRBV5-1 and TRBJ1-6): KAGVTQTPRYLIKTRGQQVTLSCSPISGHRSVSWYQQTPGQGLQFLFEYFSETQRNKGNFPGRFSGRQFSNSRSEMNVSTLELGDSALYLCASSSEGFNSPLHFGNGTRLTVT.

The J gene is TRBJ1-2, the V gene TRBV10-3; D is unresolved. The CDR3 is made up of 12 amino acids. Germline V lookup: CDR1 ENHRY, CDR2 SYGVKD. V lost 11 bases and J 7 bases, leaving 17 bases between the germline ends. CDR3: CASVQTVGGYTF. For the CDR3, the DNA is TGTGCCTCCGTACAGACCGTGGGTGGCTACACCTTC.

This clone was recorded a few times. The J gene is TRBJ1-2, the V gene TRBV28; D uncertain. CDR1 and CDR2 from the germline V gene are MDHEN and SYDVKM. Trimming pared 2 bases from V and 3 bases from J, leaving 4 bases between. The CDR3 has 12 residues. The CDR3 spells CASSLRDYGYTF. The CDR3 coding sequence is TGTGCCAGCAGTTTACGAGACTATGGCTACACCTTC.